This paragraph reports one TCR beta chain. Its antigen is unknown. Base qualities were left out, and no much larger clone turns up one base away. The same CDR3 arises from other DNA sequences in this sample as well. This record comes from a study of shared clonotypes between healthy human individuals (dated by TCRdb to 2020 to 2021). For the study in its entirety: A few men and a couple of women, aged 18 to 49 years, made up the cohort. For each donor, three plates each were used for CD4 naive and CD4 memory, two plates were used for CD8 naive, and one plate was used for CD8 memory. Blood TCR repertoires of five healthy adults were deeply sequenced to estimate repertoire size and the extent of clonotype sharing between individuals. To increase sequencing depth and limit assay-specific biases, different laboratories used diverse techniques to prepare libraries and sequence TCR repertoires. Leukapheresis yielded between about 0.85 and 10 billion PBMCs per donor.

Points the paper makes about the study in general: Pairwise subsampling indicated that sequencing depth was expected to affect the degree of clonotype sharing among donors. The small number of donors limited the genetic and exposure-history diversity represented. Even with the large sequencing depth, rarefaction of the sorted-subset datasets indicated that sequencing was incomplete. Naive subsets generally had larger estimated clonotype richness than memory subsets. Sampling was restricted to blood, and TCR repertoires in tissue are likely to differ from TCR repertoires in blood. Clonotypes shared by all four sorted-subset donors showed higher generation probabilities than non-shared clonotypes. About 5% of naive CD4, around 4% of naive CD8, approximately 2% of memory CD4, and 0.4% of memory CD8 clonotypes were shared across several donors.

Healthy HIV-negative adults with no recently reported acute infections or vaccinations were included as donors. Every donor was a Caucasian adult residing in Nashville, Tennessee, USA. CD4+ T cells were enriched through magnetic negative selection, after which naive cells were positively selected on CD45RA and the remaining negative fraction served as the memory subset. Blood was obtained by leukapheresis, after which PBMCs were separated by Ficoll-Histopaque density gradient centrifugation and cryopreserved in liquid nitrogen vapor phase. Analytical flow cytometry was used to check the purity and quantity of every magnetically sorted T cell population. Genomic DNA was isolated from every sorted fraction and measured by UV absorbance on a Nanodrop 2000c. The CDR3 sequence holds 15 residues, the cysteine and phenylalanine included. Only CDR3 DNA remains: 45 bases, in frame from the first base. V is cut back by 0 bases and J by 3 bases, with 4 bases in the junction unmatched. Via the germline V gene, CDR1 is SGHRS and CDR2 YFSETQ.

TCR CDR3 regions were amplified from genomic DNA by multiplex PCR using the deep immunoSEQ assay. Extracted genomic DNA from each cell subset was distributed evenly across all wells of several immunoSEQ 96-well plates, and each plate was treated as a replicate. Each replicate PCR for sorted subsets received about 200 ng genomic DNA, equal to around 32,000 T cell genomes. Purified libraries were measured with a Qubit 3.0 fluorometer, size-checked on a Bioanalyzer 2100, and measured again with the KAPA Library Quantification kit. Every immunoSEQ 96-well plate was sequenced on a dedicated single-read 150-cycle Illumina NextSeq 550 flow cell. Regarding the original processing steps: The immunoSEQ output contained only junctional sequences without quality scores, so filtering could not match that applied to full-length reads. Sequences were annotated with PyIR, a Python wrapper for IgBLAST v1.9, and V/J genes and CDR3 were assigned using IMGT germline references. Reads were removed for weak V/J assignments (E-value above 1e-6), missing CDR3, stop codons, out-of-frame junctions, or ambiguous translated residues. A V3J clonotype was defined by an identical inferred V gene, J gene, and CDR3 amino acid sequence. To compute the percentage overlap between repertoires, the number of shared unique clonotypes was divided by the size of the smaller repertoire. Richness of each repertoire was evaluated using RTK rarefaction, the Chao1 estimator, and Recon v2.1 estimates of unobserved clonotypes. Generation probabilities were computed with OLGA for all TCRbeta clonotypes obtained by the gDNA method from a handful of donors. This immuneACCESS table, as held by TCRdb, lists in-frame sequences with V and J called but not all clones. Of the missing ones, under half trace to an unresolved V gene in checked studies; the others have no known cause. The V and J calls and the clone size are those of that table, but D and trimming were determined from the DNA. The sample table holds over 1.4 million clones, of which roughly 96% were seen once. Jointly, the top ten make up about 1.2% of the sample.

The sequence links TRBV5-1 to TRBJ2-3; a stretch of 7 junction bases matches TRBD1. Material for sequencing was naive CD4+ T cells sorted from blood. Interpreted using the paper, the cell subset or site label stands for: CD45RA+ positively selected. This sequence was found in a man younger than 45 in good health. The encoded CDR3 is CASSLGDRVTDTQYF. In nucleotides, the sequence is TGCGCCAGCAGCTTGGGCGACAGGGTGACAGATACGCAGTATTTT.